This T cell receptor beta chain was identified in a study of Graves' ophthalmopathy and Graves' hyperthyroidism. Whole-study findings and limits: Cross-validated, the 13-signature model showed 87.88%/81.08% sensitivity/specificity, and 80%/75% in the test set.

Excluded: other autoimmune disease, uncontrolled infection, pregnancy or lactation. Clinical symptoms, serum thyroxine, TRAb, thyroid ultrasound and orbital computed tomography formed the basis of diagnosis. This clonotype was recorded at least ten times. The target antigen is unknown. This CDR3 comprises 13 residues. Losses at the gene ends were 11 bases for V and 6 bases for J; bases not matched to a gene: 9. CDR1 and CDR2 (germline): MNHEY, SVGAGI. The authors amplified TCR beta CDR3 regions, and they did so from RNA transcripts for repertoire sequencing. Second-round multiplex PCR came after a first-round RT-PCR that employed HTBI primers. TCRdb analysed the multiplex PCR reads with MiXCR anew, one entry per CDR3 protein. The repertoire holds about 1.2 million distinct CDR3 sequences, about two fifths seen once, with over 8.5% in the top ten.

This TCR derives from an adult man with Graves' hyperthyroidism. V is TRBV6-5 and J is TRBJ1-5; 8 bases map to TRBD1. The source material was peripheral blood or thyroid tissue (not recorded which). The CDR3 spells CAAADREIQPQHF. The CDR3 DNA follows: TGTGCCGCCGCGGACAGGGAGATTCAGCCCCAGCATTTT.